The 13 T cell receptor beta chains below come from one sample, sequenced in a study of blood T cell repertoires in COVID-19. The repertoire was sequenced with immunoSEQ multiplex PCR; TCRdb's copy has only in-frame clones and lacks some. Found here are 45,000 or so clones, about 83% of them singletons; the top ten hold approximately 8%. The specimen sequenced was peripheral blood. These receptor sequences come from an older man in a cohort sampled during active COVID-19.

This clone has only one observation. V and J are TRBV28 and TRBJ2-3, with 9 bases fitting TRBD2. V gave up 5 bases and J gave up 0 bases; unmatched junction bases: 6. The CDR3 length is 16 residues. Per germline, CDR1 MDHEN and CDR2 SYDVKM. The CDR3 bases are TGTGCCAGCAGTCCAGGACTAGCGCTAAGCACAGATACGCAGTATTTT. This sequence encodes CASSPGLALSTDTQYF.

The chain joins TRBV5-1 to TRBJ2-7, with 7 bases lining up with TRBD1. The CDR3 contains 13 residues. The V gene's germline CDR1 is SGHRS and CDR2 YFSETQ. V shed 3 bases and J 2 bases; nucleotides not matched to a gene: 2. CDR3 amino acids: CASSSGQTYEQYF. CDR3 in DNA: TGCGCCAGCAGCTCGGGACAGACCTACGAGCAGTACTTC.

The gene calls are TRBV5-4 and TRBJ2-1; tentative D call: TRBD2 (5 bases). V was pared by 5 bases and J by 8 bases, with 11 bases between. The CDR3 loop spans 12 amino acids. The germline gives CDR1 SGHNT, CDR2 YYREEE (reference sequence). The CDR3 nucleotides are TGTGCCAGCAGTCTGTTCGGGGATGAGCAGTTCTTC. This sequence encodes CASSLFGDEQFF.

V gene TRBV3-1 (or the pseudogene TRBV3-2) combines with J gene TRBJ2-3, with 8 bases that match TRBD1. Germline assignment: CDR1 LGHDT and CDR2 YNNKEL (reference sequence). Trimming cost V 4 bases and J 0 bases; bases outside gene matches: 3. CDR3 length: 15 amino acids. The CDR3 DNA is TGTGCCAGCAGCCGACGGACAGGGAGCACAGATACGCAGTATTTT. Translated: CASSRRTGSTDTQYF.

This chain joins TRBV5-1 and TRBJ1-1, with 7 bases that match TRBD1. Germline-derived CDR1 and CDR2 are SGHRS and YFSETQ. This CDR3 contains 13 residues. Trimming took 3 bases from V and 8 from J; bases not matched to a gene: 7. The CDR3 DNA follows: TGCGCCAGCAGCTGGTCAGGGGGAGAAGAAGCTTTCTTT. Its protein is CASSWSGGEEAFF.

This clone came up a few times. The chain recombines TRBV6-5 with TRBJ2-2, with D possibly matching TRBD2 (6 bases). Per the germline V gene, CDR1 is MNHEY and CDR2 is SVGAGI. Trimming removed 6 bases at V and 1 base at J, with 9 bases between. The CDR3 contains 14 residues. This CDR3 reads CASSWGENTGELFF. As DNA, the CDR3 is TGTGCCAGCAGCTGGGGGGAGAACACCGGGGAGCTGTTTTTT.

The chain links TRBV12-2 to TRBJ2-7; the table gives TRBD1 as D, unverified against the DNA. TRBV12-2 is described as a pseudogene. CDR3 length: 16 residues. The CDR3 nucleotides are TGTGCAAGTCGCTTAACCCTGGACACCGCCACTTACGAGCAGTACTTC. It yields the protein CASRLTLDTATYEQYF.

This clone was counted between two and nine times. This CDR3 is CASSQSLRNQPQHF. DNA of the CDR3: TGCGCCAGCAGCCAATCCCTCCGCAATCAGCCCCAGCATTTT. The gene calls are TRBV4-3 and TRBJ1-5, with D unclear. There are 14 residues in the CDR3. Germline-derived CDR1 and CDR2 are LGHNA and YSLEER. The V and J ends lost 2 bases and 2 bases respectively, with 7 bases between them.

This clone has only one observation. The chain links TRBV5-1 to TRBJ2-3; 8 nucleotides align to TRBD1. CDR3 length: 15 residues. V gave up 0 bases and J gave up 4 bases; unmatched junction bases: 4. Germline lookup yields CDR1 SGHRS and CDR2 YFSETQ. CDR3 bases: TGCGCCAGCAGCTTGGCCCCGGACAGGGCAGATACGCAGTATTTT. This gives the protein CASSLAPDRADTQYF.

The V gene is TRBV5-1, the J gene TRBJ2-7, with 8 bases matching TRBD2. The CDR3 has 15 amino acids. V trimming: 3 bases; J trimming: 0 bases; junction bases outside the gene matches: 5. The V gene's germline CDR1 is SGHRS and CDR2 YFSETQ. Written as DNA, the CDR3 is TGCGCCAGCAGCTACGCAGCGGGAGCCTCCTACGAGCAGTACTTC. Translating gives CASSYAAGASYEQYF.

The chain has TRBV7-3 and TRBJ2-5; the D is unclear. The CDR3 contains 13 residues. Germline lookup yields CDR1 SGHTA and CDR2 FQGTGA. Deletions cut 5 bases from V and 3 bases from J, with 10 bases between. Here the CDR3 DNA reads TGTGCCAGCAGCCCCCCCACAAAAGAGACCCAGTACTTC. This sequence encodes CASSPPTKETQYF.

This chain connects TRBV20-1 to TRBJ1-2, with D unclear. With 5 bases removed from V and 6 bases from J, the gap between germline ends came to 10 bases. This CDR3 has 11 amino acids. CDR1 is DFQATT, CDR2 SNEGSKA, per germline (reference sequence). The CDR3 loop is CSAVHTNGYTF. The CDR3 DNA reads as TGCAGTGCTGTACACACAAATGGCTACACCTTC.

CDR3 coding DNA: TGTGCCAGCAGCCGACGACAGGACTCCTACGAGCAGTACTTC. It is translated as CASSRRQDSYEQYF. The chain combines TRBV7-9 with TRBJ2-7, with TRBD1 as a possible D gene (6 bases). Germline V lookup: CDR1 SEHNR, CDR2 FQNEAQ (reference sequence). The CDR3 is 14 amino acids. V was shortened by 5 bases and J by 0 bases, with 11 bases between the two germline ends.